This passage covers 9 T cell receptor beta chains from one sample sequenced in a study of blood T cells in healthy people across ages. Through a sample-barcoded 5' primer and a J-beta primer mix, a second PCR was run for roughly 7 to 11 cycles. TCRdb re-called the 5' RACE reads with MiXCR, one entry per CDR3 protein. The sample carries more than 650,000 distinct CDR3 sequences, about 26% recorded once. The data were also submitted as part of a second study, on T cells of mothers and their children.

Sequenced sample: blood. These receptor sequences come from a boy between 10 and 17 years old in good health.

The genes are TRBV20-1 and TRBJ1-1; 12 bases are a match to TRBD1. The CDR3 totals 15 residues. The ends lost 4 bases at V and 7 bases at J; junction bases unmatched: 10. The germline CDR1 and CDR2 sequences are DFQATT and SNEGSKA (reference sequence). CDR3 sequence: CSANTGTGGTFEAFF. The CDR3 DNA is TGCAGTGCTAACACCGGGACAGGGGGCACTTTTGAAGCTTTCTTT.

As DNA, the CDR3 is TGCGCCAGCAGCTTGTGGCGCCAACGAGGAGAGACCCAGTACTTC. It codes for CASSLWRQRGETQYF. The V and J genes are TRBV5-1 and TRBJ2-5; D ambiguous. The CDR3 length is 15 residues. V gave up 1 base and J gave up 4 bases, with 14 bases separating them. Germline-derived CDR1 and CDR2 are SGHRS and YFSETQ.

The rearrangement links TRBV20-1 to TRBJ2-7; D is perhaps TRBD1 (5 bases). This CDR3 is 14 amino acids long. Germline V gives CDR1 DFQATT, CDR2 SNEGSKA (reference sequence). V gave up 3 bases and J gave up 3 bases, with 15 bases separating them. Here the CDR3 reads CSARMYRGIYEQYF. The CDR3 DNA is TGCAGTGCTAGGATGTATAGGGGAATCTACGAGCAGTACTTC.

As DNA, the CDR3 is TGTGCCACCAGCAGAGATTTATTGGGGGATCCCTACAATGAGCAGTTCTTC. It is translated as CATSRDLLGDPYNEQFF. The rearrangement uses TRBV15 and TRBJ2-1; D may be TRBD1 or TRBD2 (5 bases each). The V and J ends lost 0 bases and 2 bases respectively, with 14 bases between them. The CDR3 spans 17 residues. Germline assignment: CDR1 LNHNV and CDR2 YYDKDF (reference sequence).

This clonotype was seen only once. This rearrangement joins TRBV10-2 to TRBJ1-3; D call uncertain. The V gene lost 3 bases and the J gene lost 4 bases, with 10 bases spanning the gap. This CDR3 contains 14 residues. Per germline, CDR1 WSHSY and CDR2 SAAADI. CDR3 loop: CASSDTRLGNTIYF. In DNA, the CDR3 is TGCGCCAGCAGTGATACGAGGCTGGGAAACACCATATATTTT.

This clonotype was seen more than once but under ten times. The rearrangement joins TRBV7-8 to TRBJ2-1, with 8 positions matching TRBD1. Gene TRBJ2-7 matches the end of the DNA better, so the J call may be wrong. This CDR3 contains 14 residues. Germline V gene sequence: CDR1 SGHVS, CDR2 FQNEAQ. This CDR3 is CASSHTGGTYEQYF. CDR3 in DNA: TGTGCCAGCAGCCATACAGGGGGTACCTACGAGCAGTACTTC.

The V gene is TRBV10-3, the J gene TRBJ2-7, with 7 bases lining up with TRBD1. This CDR3 contains 13 residues. Germline trimming cut 7 bases from V and 6 bases from J; bases unmatched to any gene: 9. CDR1 ENHRY and CDR2 SYGVKD come from the germline V gene. In DNA form, the CDR3 reads TGTGCCATCACTAGACAGGGAAGCCGCGAGCAGTACTTC. Encoded protein: CAITRQGSREQYF.

The rearrangement uses TRBV20-1 and TRBJ2-7; D is undetermined. The V and J ends lost 1 base and 6 bases respectively, with 19 bases between them. CDR3 length equals 15 residues. CDR1 and CDR2 from the germline V gene are DFQATT and SNEGSKA (reference sequence). The CDR3 loop is CSARALHHLKAEQYF. The CDR3 DNA sequence: TGCAGTGCTAGAGCGCTCCACCACCTGAAGGCCGAGCAGTACTTC.

The CDR3 here is CASSLEPRAGNTIYF. The CDR3, as DNA: TGCGCCAGCAGCTTGGAACCAAGGGCTGGAAACACCATATATTTT. V usage is TRBV5-1 and J usage is TRBJ1-3; D is uncertain. This CDR3 comprises 15 residues. CDR1 is SGHRS and CDR2 is YFSETQ in the germline V gene. Trimming removed 0 bases from V and 2 bases from J, with 9 bases in between.